This passage covers 26 T cell receptor beta chains from one sample sequenced in a study of T cell responses to AZD1222 COVID-19 vaccine (dated by TCRdb to about 2021). Library construction relied on the immunoSEQ multiplex PCR assay. TCRdb retrieved this table from immuneACCESS and kept in-frame rearrangements only. Not all clones are present; in checked studies, unresolved V genes account for under half, and no reason is known for the remainder. In this sample the table shows about 140,000 clones, 92% of which occur a single time. The ten top clones hold 4% to 5.5% of the sample. The time point label on this specimen signifies: baseline before first vaccination. The sample in question was peripheral blood, obtained on day 0 of AZD1222 vaccination. Receptors originate from an adult in good health.

The chain links TRBV27 to TRBJ1-3; D gene ambiguous. Germline V gene data show CDR1 as MNHEY and CDR2 as SMNVEV (reference sequence). The CDR3 consists of 14 residues. V dropped 2 bases and J dropped 0 bases, with 5 bases sitting between them. CDR3 coding DNA: TGTGCCAGCAGTTTACGGAGCTCTGGAAACACCATATATTTT. It is translated as CASSLRSSGNTIYF.

This chain connects TRBV28 to TRBJ1-1, with 8 nucleotides matching TRBD1. V shed 4 bases, J shed 1 base, and the junction held 2 bases outside the gene matches. Germline CDR1 MDHEN, CDR2 SYDVKM. The CDR3 length is 14 residues. CDR3: CASSYRGKNTEAFF. DNA of the CDR3: TGTGCCAGCAGTTACAGGGGGAAGAACACTGAAGCTTTCTTT. Combining the CDR3 with reference TRBV28 and TRBJ1-1 gives the whole variable domain DVKVTQSSRYLVKRTGEKVFLECVQDMDHENMFWYRQDPGLGLRLIYFSYDVKMKEKGDIPEGYSVSREKKERFSLILESASTNQTSMYLCASSYRGKNTEAFFGQGTRLTVV.

This chain joins TRBV18 and TRBJ1-1, with D possibly being TRBD1 (5 bases). Germline CDR1 is KGHSH and CDR2 is LQKENI. V shed 4 bases and J shed 0 bases, with 9 bases lying between them. The CDR3 is made up of 14 amino acids. The CDR3: CASSRGALNTEAFF. The CDR3 DNA is TGTGCCAGCTCACGAGGGGCGTTGAACACTGAAGCTTTCTTT.

V is TRBV5-1 and J is TRBJ2-1, with TRBD2 matching over 14 bases. CDR1 is SGHRS and CDR2 is YFSETQ in the germline V gene. V shed 0 bases, J shed 4 bases, and the junction held 3 bases outside the gene matches. This CDR3 comprises 17 residues. The CDR3 DNA follows: TGCGCCAGCAGCTTGGAGGGGACTAGCGGGGGATACAATGAGCAGTTCTTC. Protein product: CASSLEGTSGGYNEQFF.

The chain recombines TRBV27 with TRBJ1-2, with a possible D match to TRBD1 (5 bases). The germline V gene encodes CDR1 MNHEY and CDR2 SMNVEV (reference sequence). There are 14 residues in the CDR3. V gave up 0 bases and J gave up 1 base, with 6 bases separating them. The CDR3 coding sequence is TGTGCCAGCAGTTTATCGGGGCTTAACTATGGCTACACCTTC. As protein: CASSLSGLNYGYTF.

This chain links TRBV7-9 with TRBJ1-2; tentatively, D is TRBD1 (5 bases). The CDR3 runs 16 residues. Per germline, CDR1 SEHNR and CDR2 FQNEAQ (reference sequence). V lost 1 base and J lost 7, with 19 bases in between. As DNA, the CDR3 is TGTGCCAGCAGCTTAGAGCACGAACAGGCGGTCTTTGGCTACACCTTC. Encoded protein: CASSLEHEQAVFGYTF.

This clone was recorded once. The chain joins TRBV5-6 to TRBJ2-1, with TRBD2 identical over 16 bases. With V trimmed by 4 bases and J by 10 bases, 2 bases remained unmatched. CDR1 and CDR2 from the germline V gene are SGHDT and YYEEEE. There are 14 residues in the CDR3. The CDR3 DNA is TGTGCCAGCAGCCGGGGACTAGCGGGAGGGGAGCAGTTCTTC. This encodes CASSRGLAGGEQFF.

The gene calls are TRBV20-1 and TRBJ2-1, with a possible D match to TRBD2 (6 bases). This CDR3 spans 16 amino acids. Germline V lookup: CDR1 DFQATT, CDR2 SNEGSKA (reference sequence). V was cut by 3 bases and J by 2 bases, with 17 bases left in between. The CDR3 spells CSASYGGRDAYNEQFF. CDR3 sequence (DNA): TGCAGTGCTAGTTACGGTGGGCGGGACGCCTACAATGAGCAGTTCTTC.

The chain carries TRBV28 and TRBJ2-5; maybe TRBD2 (6 bases). This CDR3 is built from 14 residues. Trimming removed 5 bases from V and 3 bases from J, with 13 bases in between. Germline CDR1 reads MDHEN; CDR2 reads SYDVKM. The CDR3 protein is CASSRPGAKETQYF. The CDR3 DNA follows: TGTGCCAGCAGTAGACCGGGAGCTAAAGAGACCCAGTACTTC.

J is TRBJ1-2 and V is TRBV28; the D gene is possibly TRBD1 (5 bases). Germline V gene lookup returns CDR1 MDHEN and CDR2 SYDVKM. Trimming shortened V by 3 bases and J by 3 bases, and 14 bases separated the two germline ends. The CDR3 has 15 residues. CDR3: CASSFRQILYYGYTF. The CDR3 DNA reads TGTGCCAGCAGTTTTCGACAGATTCTCTACTATGGCTACACCTTC.

The DNA of the CDR3 is TGTGCCAGCAGCCAGAGGGGCGCTACCGGGCTGGGCTACACCTTC. Translating it yields CASSQRGATGLGYTF. The chain joins TRBV3-1 (or the pseudogene TRBV3-2) to TRBJ1-2; a possible D gene is TRBD1 (5 bases). The CDR3 has 15 residues. CDR1 LGHDT and CDR2 YNNKEL come from the germline V gene (reference sequence). The V end was cut by 3 bases, the J end by 8 bases, with 19 bases between.

The V and J genes are TRBV6-6 and TRBJ1-4; no definite D call. The germline V gene encodes CDR1 MNHNY and CDR2 SVGAGI (reference sequence). V was clipped by 2 bases and J by 2 bases, with 12 bases between them. The CDR3 spans 16 residues. This CDR3 is CASSYPTSPTNEKLFF. CDR3 nucleotides: TGTGCCAGCAGTTACCCCACATCCCCCACTAATGAAAAACTGTTTTTT.

The V call is TRBV7-9, the J call TRBJ1-1; no firm D call. CDR3 length: 16 residues. Trimming removed 5 bases at V and 3 bases at J, with 19 bases between. The germline CDR1 and CDR2 sequences are SEHNR and FQNEAQ (reference sequence). CDR3 sequence: CASSPRSWLGYTEAFF. In DNA form, the CDR3 reads TGTGCCAGCAGCCCTAGATCATGGTTAGGTTACACTGAAGCTTTCTTT.

The chain uses TRBV7-9 and TRBJ2-1; D might be TRBD1 (6 bases). This CDR3 contains 18 residues. V lost 7 bases and J lost 1, with 23 bases in between. The germline CDR1 and CDR2 sequences are SEHNR and FQNEAQ (reference sequence). The CDR3 loop reads CASTLIYTQGMSYNEQFF. The DNA for the CDR3 is TGTGCCAGCACCCTCATATACACGCAGGGGATGTCCTACAATGAGCAGTTCTTC.

This chain uses TRBV5-1 with TRBJ1-4, with TRBD1 identical over 12 bases. Looked up from germline, CDR1 is SGHRS and CDR2 is YFSETQ. The CDR3 runs to 15 residues. The trim removed 6 bases at V and 5 bases at J, leaving 5 bases unmatched. The CDR3 DNA sequence: TGCGCCAGCACTGGGACAGGGGGCGGAAATGAAAAACTGTTTTTT. Residues: CASTGTGGGNEKLFF.

The chain couples TRBV27 to TRBJ2-7; D uncertain. Germline V gives CDR1 MNHEY, CDR2 SMNVEV (reference sequence). The V and J ends lost 8 bases and 3 bases respectively, with 11 bases between them. The CDR3 runs 12 residues. The CDR3 DNA sequence: TGTGCCAGCTCCAATCTACTCTACGAGCAGTACTTC. It encodes CASSNLLYEQYF.

The rearrangement links TRBV27 to TRBJ2-7, with a weak D call TRBD1 (6 bases). This CDR3 spans 14 amino acids. Germline assignment: CDR1 MNHEY and CDR2 SMNVEV (reference sequence). The V end lost 7 bases, the J end lost 2 bases, and 15 bases lay between the germline ends. For the CDR3, the DNA is TGTGCCAGCACCTCGGGGACACCACCCTACGAGCAGTACTTC. Its protein product is CASTSGTPPYEQYF.

The rearrangement uses TRBV18 and TRBJ1-4, with D unclear. V lost 4 bases to trimming and J lost 6 bases, with 12 bases between them. Germline loops: CDR1 KGHSH, CDR2 LQKENI. This CDR3 spans 14 amino acids. Here the CDR3 reads CASSLFASDEKLFF. Written as DNA, the CDR3 is TGTGCCAGCTCACTCTTCGCATCAGATGAAAAACTGTTTTTT.

Here the CDR3 DNA reads TGCAGCGCACTCACAGGGGGGCACAGCGGGCTGACCTACGAGCAGTACTTC. It encodes CSALTGGHSGLTYEQYF. The rearrangement links TRBV29-1 to TRBJ2-7; 8 nucleotides align to TRBD1. J was trimmed by 2 bases and V by 7 bases; bases with no gene match: 19. The CDR3 sequence is 17 residues long. Germline V CDR1 and CDR2: SQVTM, ANQGSEA.

The chain has TRBV5-1 and TRBJ2-2, with 10 bases fitting TRBD1. Germline V gives CDR1 SGHRS, CDR2 YFSETQ. Trimming took 8 bases from V and 0 from J; bases not matched to a gene: 4. The CDR3 spans 15 residues. Written as DNA, the CDR3 is TGCGCCAGTGGGACAGGGGCGACGAACACCGGGGAGCTGTTTTTT. As protein: CASGTGATNTGELFF.

This clone was observed once. The rearrangement links TRBV27 to TRBJ2-1; perhaps TRBD2 as D (7 bases). The CDR3 covers 15 residues. Germline CDR1 and CDR2: MNHEY and SMNVEV (reference sequence). V lost 2 bases, J lost 0 bases, and 8 bases lay in between. The CDR3 DNA follows: TGTGCCAGCAGTTTACGGGGGGCCTCCTACAATGAGCAGTTCTTC. Translation gives CASSLRGASYNEQFF.

This chain links TRBV11-2 with TRBJ1-4; tentative D call: TRBD1 (5 bases). The V and J ends lost 0 bases and 3 bases respectively, with 14 bases between them. The CDR3 consists of 17 residues. Germline V gives CDR1 SGHAT, CDR2 FQNNGV. The CDR3 spells CASSLDLSRGANEKLFF. CDR3 coding DNA: TGTGCCAGCAGCTTAGATTTAAGCAGAGGGGCTAATGAAAAACTGTTTTTT.

The V gene is TRBV11-2, the J gene TRBJ2-6; D is unclear. Germline CDR1 is SGHAT and CDR2 is FQNNGV. V was shortened by 3 bases and J by 2 bases, with 8 bases between the two germline ends. CDR3 length equals 15 residues. The CDR3 DNA follows: TGTGCCAGCAGCTTTGGGTTCACTGGGGCCAACGTCCTGACTTTC. Amino acid sequence: CASSFGFTGANVLTF.

This chain connects TRBV28 to TRBJ2-1; no reliable D call. There are 13 residues in the CDR3. V lost 6 bases to trimming and J lost 6 bases, with 12 bases between them. Per the germline V gene, CDR1 is MDHEN and CDR2 is SYDVKM. The CDR3 sequence: CASSFNTPNEQFF. In DNA, the CDR3 is TGTGCCAGCAGCTTTAACACCCCCAATGAGCAGTTCTTC. Filled out from reference TRBV28 and TRBJ2-1, the complete variable domain reads DVKVTQSSRYLVKRTGEKVFLECVQDMDHENMFWYRQDPGLGLRLIYFSYDVKMKEKGDIPEGYSVSREKKERFSLILESASTNQTSMYLCASSFNTPNEQFFGPGTRLTVL.

V gene TRBV11-3 combines with J gene TRBJ2-1; 10 positions agree with TRBD2. The CDR3 runs to 15 residues. V was clipped by 4 bases and J by 9 bases; unmatched bases: 9. Looked up from germline, CDR1 is SGHNT and CDR2 is YENEEA. This CDR3 reads CASSSPGTSDGEQFF. In nucleotides, the CDR3 is TGTGCCAGCAGCTCTCCCGGGACTAGCGACGGTGAGCAGTTCTTC.

The chain has TRBV6-1 and TRBJ2-7; D unresolved. Germline values: CDR1 MNHNS, CDR2 SASEGT. The V end lost 3 bases, the J end lost 0 bases, and 6 bases lay between the germline ends. CDR3 length: 13 amino acids. CDR3 DNA sequence: TGTGCCAGCAGTGATGATCACTCCTACGAGCAGTACTTC. Its translation is CASSDDHSYEQYF.